The 20 T cell receptor beta chains reported below all come from one sample, sequenced in a study of shared clonotypes between healthy human individuals. Here immunoSEQ multiplex PCR was the method, and the copy in TCRdb shows in-frame clones only, minus some. Among under 2.5 million clones listed, roughly 90% were seen once. The sequencing input was naive CD4+ T cells from PBMCs. Subset here: CD45RA+ positively selected. Source of these receptors: a man younger than 35 in good health. Some clones in this sample may be carry-over from other donors' samples.

V and J are TRBV27 and TRBJ2-7; a possible D gene is TRBD2 (5 bases). Trimming stripped 3 bases from V and 7 bases from J, with 16 bases between. This CDR3 contains 14 residues. The germline CDR1 and CDR2 sequences are MNHEY and SMNVEV (reference sequence). In DNA, the CDR3 is TGTGCCAGCAGTTTCTTCCGGGATTCGTATGAGCAGTACTTC. It is translated as CASSFFRDSYEQYF.

The chain carries TRBV18 and TRBJ2-1; 14 bases line up with TRBD2. Germline CDR1 KGHSH, CDR2 LQKENI. The V and J ends lost 6 bases and 7 bases, in that order; junction bases with no gene match: 8. The CDR3 totals 16 residues. Here the CDR3 reads CASSLYGTSGRNEQFF. Here the CDR3 DNA reads TGTGCCAGCTCGTTGTACGGGACTAGCGGGAGAAATGAGCAGTTCTTC.

The rearrangement uses TRBV11-3 and TRBJ2-1; D may be TRBD1 or TRBD2 (5 bases each). Trimming stripped 5 bases from V and 0 bases from J, with 14 bases between. CDR3 size: 16 residues. Looked up from germline, CDR1 is SGHNT and CDR2 is YENEEA. The CDR3 coding sequence is TGTGCCAGCAGCCGTACTCCAGGGAGCTCCTACAATGAGCAGTTCTTC. The encoded protein is CASSRTPGSSYNEQFF.

The V call is TRBV6-1, the J call TRBJ2-1; tentative D call: TRBD2 (6 bases). The CDR3 totals 16 residues. V was clipped by 1 base and J by 7 bases, with 17 bases between them. Germline values: CDR1 MNHNS, CDR2 SASEGT. The CDR3 region is CASSEVGNWEANEQFF. The CDR3 DNA reads as TGTGCCAGCAGTGAAGTAGGAAATTGGGAGGCTAATGAGCAGTTCTTC.

The chain uses TRBV5-1 and TRBJ1-1; possibly TRBD1 for D (5 bases). The CDR3 consists of 13 residues. Germline lookup yields CDR1 SGHRS and CDR2 YFSETQ. V lost 1 base and J 8 bases, leaving 12 bases between the germline ends. The CDR3 is CASSLFPEGEAFF. DNA of the CDR3: TGCGCCAGCAGCTTGTTCCCGGAGGGGGAAGCTTTCTTT.

The chain couples TRBV27 to TRBJ1-2, with TRBD1 matching over 8 bases. V shed 4 bases, J shed 4 bases, and the junction held 8 bases outside the gene matches. The CDR3 covers 15 residues. Germline CDR1 MNHEY, CDR2 SMNVEV (reference sequence). The DNA of the CDR3 is TGTGCCAGCAGTTGGCGGACAGGGCTTGGCTATGGCTACACCTTC. It specifies CASSWRTGLGYGYTF.

This chain links TRBV10-1 with TRBJ2-1; D is tentatively TRBD1 or TRBD2 (5 bases each). The germline V gene encodes CDR1 WNHNN and CDR2 SYGVQD (reference sequence). With 2 bases removed from V and 3 bases from J, the gap between germline ends came to 11 bases. The CDR3 loop spans 15 amino acids. This CDR3 is CASSEGAGGYNEQFF. CDR3 bases: TGCGCCAGCAGTGAGGGGGCAGGAGGCTACAATGAGCAGTTCTTC.

The chain links TRBV6-5 to TRBJ2-2; D is ambiguous. Per germline, CDR1 MNHEY and CDR2 SVGAGI. V was clipped by 6 bases and J by 1 base, with 9 bases between them. The CDR3 has 14 residues. The CDR3 loop reads CASSRTKNTGELFF. The DNA for the CDR3 is TGTGCCAGCAGCCGCACTAAGAACACCGGGGAGCTGTTTTTT.

This chain uses TRBV4-1 with TRBJ2-7, with 7 bases matching TRBD1. V lost 4 bases, J lost 4 bases, and 4 bases stayed unmatched. The CDR3 is 13 amino acids. Germline values: CDR1 MGHRA, CDR2 YSYEKL. CDR3 DNA sequence: TGCGCCAGCAGCCCCGGACAGGCTTACGAGCAGTACTTC. This encodes CASSPGQAYEQYF.

The genes are TRBV5-4 and TRBJ2-3, with 9 positions matching TRBD2. The CDR3 spans 14 residues. Germline lookup yields CDR1 SGHNT and CDR2 YYREEE (reference sequence). V dropped 6 bases and J dropped 5; count of bases not matched to a gene: 7. The CDR3 sequence is CASTAGGPGDTQYF. DNA of the CDR3: TGTGCCAGCACCGCGGGAGGGCCGGGAGATACGCAGTATTTT.

V gene TRBV5-1 combines with J gene TRBJ1-4; 11 bases line up with TRBD1. The germline V gene has CDR1 SGHRS and CDR2 YFSETQ. The ends lost 7 bases at V and 5 bases at J; junction bases unmatched: 7. The CDR3 has 15 residues. The CDR3 here is CASAGGQGANEKLFF. DNA for the CDR3: TGCGCCAGCGCAGGAGGACAGGGGGCAAATGAAAAACTGTTTTTT.

The J gene is TRBJ2-2, the V gene TRBV5-4, with D perhaps matching TRBD1 or TRBD2 (6 bases each). The CDR3 extends over 15 amino acids. Germline lookup yields CDR1 SGHNT and CDR2 YYREEE (reference sequence). V was shortened by 9 bases and J by 4 bases, with 19 bases between the two germline ends. The CDR3 here is CATTQGRSITGELFF. The CDR3 DNA sequence: TGTGCCACCACCCAGGGGAGGTCGATCACCGGGGAGCTGTTTTTT.

This clone was counted a few times. The chain is built from TRBV5-1 and TRBJ2-7, with a possible D match to TRBD2 (6 bases). Deletions cut 4 bases from V and 0 bases from J, with 11 bases between. This CDR3 region has 14 residues. The V gene's germline CDR1 is SGHRS and CDR2 YFSETQ. For the CDR3, the DNA is TGCGCCAGCAGCAGACGACTAGACTCCTACGAGCAGTACTTC. As protein: CASSRRLDSYEQYF.

This chain connects TRBV18 to TRBJ1-5; TRBD1 matches at 10 bases. Trimming took 6 bases from V and 3 from J; bases not matched to a gene: 5. This CDR3 is 15 amino acids long. CDR1 is KGHSH, CDR2 LQKENI, per germline. The CDR3, as DNA: TGTGCCAGCTCGTCTGGACAGGGGGACAATCAGCCCCAGCATTTT. Amino acid sequence: CASSSGQGDNQPQHF.

This clone has only one observation. The V gene is TRBV19, the J gene TRBJ1-1; TRBD1 aligns across 7 bases. The CDR3 is made up of 15 amino acids. Looked up from germline, CDR1 is LNHDA and CDR2 is SQIVND (reference sequence). V lost 7 bases to trimming and J lost 0 bases; unmatched junction nucleotides: 8. The CDR3 spells CASNQGVGVNTEAFF. Written as DNA, the CDR3 is TGTGCCAGTAACCAGGGGGTGGGAGTGAACACTGAAGCTTTCTTT.

The sample holds one count of this clone. CDR3 in amino acids: CAWSHQATSTDTQYF. The DNA of the CDR3 is TGTGCCTGGAGTCACCAGGCCACTAGCACAGATACGCAGTATTTT. V gene TRBV30 combines with J gene TRBJ2-3; D is undetermined. CDR3 length: 15 residues. The V end lost 2 bases, the J end lost 0 bases, and 12 bases lay between the germline ends. CDR1 and CDR2 (germline): GTSNPN, SVGIG (reference sequence).

On this clone itself: The sample carries other DNA sequences with the same CDR3. The V gene is TRBV6-6, the J gene TRBJ2-5; 7 bases are a match to TRBD1. This CDR3 spans 14 amino acids. Trimming removed 0 bases from V and 3 bases from J; junction bases left unmatched: 1. CDR1 is MNHNY, CDR2 SVGAGI, per germline (reference sequence). Here the CDR3 reads CASSYSTGKETQYF. For the CDR3, the DNA is TGTGCCAGCAGTTACTCGACAGGGAAAGAGACCCAGTACTTC.

The rearrangement links TRBV4-2 to TRBJ2-2; D is unclear. The ends were cut back, 0 bases at V and 7 bases at J, with 15 bases in the middle. The germline V gene encodes CDR1 LGHNA and CDR2 YNFKEQ. The CDR3 runs to 16 residues. The CDR3 sequence is CASSQDQRSPGGELFF. The DNA for the CDR3 is TGTGCCAGCAGCCAAGATCAACGGTCTCCGGGCGGGGAGCTGTTTTTT.

The chain uses TRBV5-8 and TRBJ2-3; D may be TRBD2 (5 bases). V was shortened by 4 bases and J by 4 bases, with 16 bases between the two germline ends. CDR3 length equals 15 residues. Germline V gene data show CDR1 as SGHTS and CDR2 as YDEGEE. CDR3 DNA: TGTGCCAGCAGCGCCGCGGGCCGACCGGCAGATACGCAGTATTTT. This codes for CASSAAGRPADTQYF.

Regarding this clone: At the DNA level, this CDR3 is encoded by other sequences in the same sample as well. The rearrangement uses TRBV20-1 and TRBJ2-5; D not certain. Germline-derived CDR1 and CDR2 are DFQATT and SNEGSKA (reference sequence). V was shortened by 3 bases and J by 4 bases, with 6 bases between the two germline ends. The CDR3 is 11 amino acids. The DNA for the CDR3 is TGCAGTGCTAGGACCAGAGAGACCCAGTACTTC. Protein sequence: CSARTRETQYF.